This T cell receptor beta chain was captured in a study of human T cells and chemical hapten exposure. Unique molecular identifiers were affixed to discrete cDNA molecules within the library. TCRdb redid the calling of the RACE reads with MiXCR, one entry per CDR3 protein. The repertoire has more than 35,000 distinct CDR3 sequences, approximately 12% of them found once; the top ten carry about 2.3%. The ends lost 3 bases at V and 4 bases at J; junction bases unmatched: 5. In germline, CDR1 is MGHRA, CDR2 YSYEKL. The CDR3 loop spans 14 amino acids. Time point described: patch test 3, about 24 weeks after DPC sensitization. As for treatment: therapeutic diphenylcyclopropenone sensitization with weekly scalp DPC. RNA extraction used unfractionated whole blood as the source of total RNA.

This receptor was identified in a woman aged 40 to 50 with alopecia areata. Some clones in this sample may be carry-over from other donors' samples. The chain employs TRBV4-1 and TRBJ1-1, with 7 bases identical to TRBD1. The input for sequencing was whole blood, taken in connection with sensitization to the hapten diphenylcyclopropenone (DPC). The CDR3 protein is CASSQGPGGTEAFF. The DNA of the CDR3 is TGCGCCAGCAGCCAGGGGCCAGGGGGCACTGAAGCTTTCTTT.